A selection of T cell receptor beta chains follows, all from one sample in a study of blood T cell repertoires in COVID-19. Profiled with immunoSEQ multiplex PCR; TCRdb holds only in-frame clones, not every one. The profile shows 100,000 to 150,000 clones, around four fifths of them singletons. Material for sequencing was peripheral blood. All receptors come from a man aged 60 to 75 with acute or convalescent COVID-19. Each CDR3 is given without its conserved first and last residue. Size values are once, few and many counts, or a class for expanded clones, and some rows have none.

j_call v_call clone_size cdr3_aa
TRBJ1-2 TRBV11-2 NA ASSLDRALLGYT
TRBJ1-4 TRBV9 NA ASSPRGAGNEKLF
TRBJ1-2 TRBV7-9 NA ASSLRTGDGYT
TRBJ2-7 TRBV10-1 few ASTLEASRTYEQY
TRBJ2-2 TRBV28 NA ASSLFGGTGELF
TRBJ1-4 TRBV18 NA ASSPQAVERSNEKLF
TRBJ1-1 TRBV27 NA ASSLDFARLRDTEAF
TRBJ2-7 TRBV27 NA ASSFSAGGYEQY
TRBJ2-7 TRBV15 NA ATSDPGQAYEQY
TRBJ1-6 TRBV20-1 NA SASLRTGESYNSPLH
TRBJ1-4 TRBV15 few ATSRDHGRRA
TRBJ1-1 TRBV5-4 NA ASTPEIQGNTEAF
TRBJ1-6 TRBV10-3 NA AISPQNSPLH
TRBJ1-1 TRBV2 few ASSLEEGSTEAF
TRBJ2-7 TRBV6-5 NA ASSYSTPSTYEQY
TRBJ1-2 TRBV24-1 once ATSQYRGYGYT
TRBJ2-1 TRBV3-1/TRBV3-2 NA ASSRKAWTRPYNEQF
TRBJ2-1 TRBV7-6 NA ASSLGPSGSSYNEQF
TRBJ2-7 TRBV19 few ASSRDSSYEQY
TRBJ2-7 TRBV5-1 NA ASTNRAGGGGEQY
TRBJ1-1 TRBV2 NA ASSDSGTGEAF
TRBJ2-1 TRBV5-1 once ASSLPSSGSYKF
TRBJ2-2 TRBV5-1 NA ASSLGSPRGPGELF
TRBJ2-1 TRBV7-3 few ASSLRGGLSGLANNEQF
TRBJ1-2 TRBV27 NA ASSLSQGVGYT
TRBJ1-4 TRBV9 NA ASSVDRGIGEKLF
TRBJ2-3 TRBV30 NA AWSGSRARTDTQY
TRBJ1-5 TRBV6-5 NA ASSYSGQNQPQH
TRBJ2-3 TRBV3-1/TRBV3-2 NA ASSRGLAGASTDTQY
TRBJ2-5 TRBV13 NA ASSLERQKTQY
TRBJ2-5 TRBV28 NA ASSLWGLAGETQY
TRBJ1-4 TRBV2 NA ASRGQGSNEKLF
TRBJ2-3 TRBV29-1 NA SAPDWVVGTQY
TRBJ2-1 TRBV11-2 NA ASSRGQGYANEQF
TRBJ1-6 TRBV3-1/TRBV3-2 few ASSHFRDRGTPLH
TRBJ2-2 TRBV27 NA ASRRPDRAGELF
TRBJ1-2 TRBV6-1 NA ASSEASQGATAEGYT
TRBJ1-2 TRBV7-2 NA ASSPSHRTSGRNYGYT
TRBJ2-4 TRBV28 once ASSPREGNIQY
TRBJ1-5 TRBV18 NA ASSQNRDNQPQH
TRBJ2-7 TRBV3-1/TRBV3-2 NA ASSQDSSGRVHEQY
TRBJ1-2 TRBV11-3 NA ASREGGGYGYT
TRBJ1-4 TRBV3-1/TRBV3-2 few ASCRGQGQNEKLF
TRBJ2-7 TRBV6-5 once ASSSGSPPHEQY
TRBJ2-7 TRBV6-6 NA ASSLGLTYEQY
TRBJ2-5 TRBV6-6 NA ASSYRGETQY
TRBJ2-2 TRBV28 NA AGEGANTGELF
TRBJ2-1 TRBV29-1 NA SVEDRRQGAYNEQF
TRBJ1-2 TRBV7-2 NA ASSITPGTQTYGYT
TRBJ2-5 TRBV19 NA ASSIGTGDVGETQY